This T cell receptor (beta chain) derives from a study of cytomegalovirus exposure and HLA in healthy donors. Study results and limitations: Both high specificity and high sensitivity reportedly marked the classifier's diagnosis of cytomegalovirus status. The study flagged about 150 TCR beta chains as cytomegalovirus-associated. Most sequenced TCRs were rare (though some public TCRs occurred in many donors).

Libraries were prepared by immunoSEQ multiplex PCR; TCRdb keeps only in-frame clonotypes and omits some of them. In the table there are under 250,000 clones, 87% of which are singletons. For this clone: The antigen remains undetermined.

The CDR3 is 16 amino acids. V was pared by 3 bases and J by 4 bases, with 16 bases between. CDR1 and CDR2 from the germline V gene are SNHLY and FYNNEI. Sequencing was performed on PBMCs. This TCR came from a man younger than 35 in good health and CMV-seropositive. The chain uses TRBV2 and TRBJ2-1, with a weak D call TRBD1 (5 bases). Here the CDR3 reads CASSDFVDTSYNEQFF. DNA of the CDR3: TGTGCCAGCAGTGATTTCGTGGACACTTCTTACAATGAGCAGTTCTTC.